The 27 T cell receptor beta chains reported below all come from one sample, sequenced in a study of CD8 T cells in Susac syndrome. Reverse transcription of about 0.45 to 1 ug RNA was carried out with random hexamers. TCRdb reanalysed the immunoSEQ multiplex PCR reads using MiXCR and keeps one entry per CDR3 protein. The sample has more than 80,000 distinct CDR3 sequences; around 94% are singletons. The specimen was CD8+ T cells from PBMCs. Receptor source: a human donor with Susac syndrome.

The gene calls are TRBV4-1 and TRBJ2-1; no definite D call. Germline V gene sequence: CDR1 MGHRA, CDR2 YSYEKL. Trimming removed 4 bases from V and 0 bases from J, with 13 bases in between. There are 16 residues in the CDR3. CDR3 DNA: TGCGCCAGCAGCCCAAAGGTCTGGAGCTCCTACAATGAGCAGTTCTTC. Its translation: CASSPKVWSSYNEQFF.

The genes are TRBV11-2 and TRBJ2-1; no definite D call. Looked up from germline, CDR1 is SGHAT and CDR2 is FQNNGV. The CDR3 covers 14 residues. Trimming took off 5 bases at V and 8 bases at J, with 16 bases between the two ends. The CDR3 protein is CASSPFGGLDEQFF. In DNA form, the CDR3 reads TGTGCCAGCAGCCCCTTCGGCGGTCTCGATGAGCAGTTCTTC.

This chain joins TRBV7-9 and TRBJ1-2; 9 nucleotides agree with TRBD1. CDR3 size: 15 residues. From germline, CDR1 is SEHNR and CDR2 FQNEAQ (reference sequence). V was pared by 5 bases and J by 3 bases, with 7 bases of the junction left unmatched. The chain's CDR3 is CASSQPGTGYYGYTF. The CDR3 DNA follows: TGTGCCAGCAGCCAACCCGGGACAGGGTACTATGGCTACACCTTC.

The V and J genes are TRBV25-1 and TRBJ2-5; 10 bases align to TRBD1. V lost 9 bases, J lost 8 bases, and 15 bases stayed unmatched. Looked up from germline, CDR1 is MGHDK and CDR2 is SYGVNS. This CDR3 contains 15 residues. This chain's CDR3 is CASAGTGDQKRTQYF. The DNA of the CDR3 is TGTGCCAGTGCCGGGACAGGGGACCAGAAGAGAACCCAGTACTTC.

The chain couples TRBV2 to TRBJ2-3, with a weak D call TRBD1 (5 bases). V lost 4 bases, J lost 2 bases, and 13 bases lay in between. The CDR3 length is 15 residues. Germline assignment: CDR1 SNHLY and CDR2 FYNNEI. This CDR3 reads CASSGVTVDTDTQYF. The DNA of the CDR3 is TGTGCCAGCAGTGGGGTGACAGTGGACACAGATACGCAGTATTTT.

V is TRBV20-1 and J is TRBJ2-7; D is possibly TRBD1 or TRBD2 (5 bases each). Germline V lookup: CDR1 DFQATT, CDR2 SNEGSKA (reference sequence). The V and J ends lost 3 bases and 2 bases respectively, with 11 bases between them. This CDR3 contains 13 residues. CDR3 amino acids: CSASEGPTYEQYF. The CDR3 DNA reads TGCAGTGCTAGTGAGGGGCCCACCTACGAGCAGTACTTC.

DNA for the CDR3: TGCAGTGCTTTACTAGCGGGGAGGGCAGATACGCAGTATTTT. Residues: CSALLAGRADTQYF. V usage is TRBV20-1 and J usage is TRBJ2-3; TRBD2 matches at 10 bases. The CDR3 has 14 residues. In germline, CDR1 is DFQATT, CDR2 SNEGSKA (reference sequence). V trimming: 5 bases; J trimming: 4 bases; junction bases outside the gene matches: 6.

The chain combines TRBV13 with TRBJ1-6; a possible D gene is TRBD1 (6 bases). V was clipped by 7 bases and J by 3 bases, with 13 bases between them. The CDR3 is 15 residues long. Germline values: CDR1 PRHDT, CDR2 FYEKMQ (reference sequence). CDR3 nucleotides: TGTGCCAGCAAATATGGCAGGGGCTATAATTCACCCCTCCACTTT. Amino acid sequence: CASKYGRGYNSPLHF.

V and J are TRBV12-3 or TRBV12-4 and TRBJ1-1; tentatively, D is TRBD1 (5 bases). V was trimmed by 10 bases and J by 6 bases, leaving 18 bases between them. The CDR3 consists of 13 residues. CDR3 amino acids: CANMMGGNAEAFF. CDR3 in DNA: TGTGCCAACATGATGGGGGGGAATGCTGAAGCTTTCTTT.

This clonotype has a handful of counts. This sequence joins TRBV5-6 and TRBJ2-5; D may be TRBD1 (6 bases). V was trimmed by 2 bases and J by 1 base, leaving 12 bases between them. CDR1 is SGHDT and CDR2 is YYEEEE in the germline V gene. The CDR3 contains 15 residues. In DNA form, the CDR3 reads TGTGCCAGCAGCTTCCTGACAGGCAGCCAAGAGACCCAGTACTTC. Protein: CASSFLTGSQETQYF.

This chain links TRBV20-1 with TRBJ2-7, with 7 bases lining up with TRBD1. This CDR3 has 13 amino acids. CDR1 DFQATT and CDR2 SNEGSKA come from the germline V gene (reference sequence). Losses at the gene ends were 1 base for V and 3 bases for J; bases not matched to a gene: 3. CDR3 sequence (DNA): TGCAGTGCTAGAGCCACAGGGGACTACGAGCAGTACTTC. Amino acid sequence: CSARATGDYEQYF.

The chain is built from TRBV5-6 and TRBJ2-1; 14 bases are shared with TRBD2. The CDR3 has 15 residues. Germline values: CDR1 SGHDT, CDR2 YYEEEE. V was clipped by 5 bases and J by 10 bases; unmatched bases: 8. CDR3 sequence reads: CASSGTSGGRGEQFF. The CDR3 bases are TGTGCCAGCAGTGGGACTAGCGGGGGTCGAGGGGAGCAGTTCTTC.

The CDR3 sequence: CASSLAAGITDTQYF. The CDR3 DNA follows: TGTGCCAGCAGCTTAGCGGCAGGGATTACAGATACGCAGTATTTT. V and J are TRBV7-9 and TRBJ2-3; D may be TRBD1 (5 bases). This CDR3 spans 15 amino acids. Deletions cut 0 bases from V and 3 bases from J, with 10 bases between. Germline CDR1 reads SEHNR; CDR2 reads FQNEAQ (reference sequence).

The chain carries TRBV3-1 and TRBJ2-1; unclear D gene. The germline V gene encodes CDR1 LGHDT and CDR2 YNNKEL (reference sequence). The CDR3 consists of 14 residues. Trimming took off 1 base at V and 4 bases at J, with 8 bases between the two ends. CDR3 sequence: CASSQGVGYNEQFF. The CDR3 nucleotides read TGTGCCAGCAGCCAAGGGGTGGGGTACAATGAGCAGTTCTTC.

The chain employs TRBV15 and TRBJ2-1; TRBD2 is a possible D gene (5 bases). CDR1 is LNHNV and CDR2 is YYDKDF in the germline V gene (reference sequence). The CDR3 is 13 residues long. V was cut by 1 base and J by 7 bases, with 8 bases left in between. As DNA, the CDR3 is TGTGCCACCAGCAGAGGTCGGGAAAATGAGCAGTTCTTC. As protein: CATSRGRENEQFF. Variable domain in full (rest from reference TRBV15 and TRBJ2-1): DAMVIQNPRYQVTQFGKPVTLSCSQTLNHNVMYWYQQKSSQAPKLLFHYYDKDFNNEADTPDNFQSRRPNTSFCFLDIRSPGLGDTAMYLCATSRGRENEQFFGPGTRLTVL.

The rearrangement uses TRBV19 and TRBJ2-1; 8 bases are a match to TRBD2. Germline values: CDR1 LNHDA, CDR2 SQIVND (reference sequence). The CDR3 length is 17 residues. V shed 3 bases, J shed 0 bases, and the junction held 7 bases outside the gene matches. The CDR3 DNA sequence: TGTGCCAGTAGTATCGGACTAGCCCGTGTCTCCTACAATGAGCAGTTCTTC. This sequence encodes CASSIGLARVSYNEQFF.

V is TRBV7-2 and J is TRBJ2-7, with TRBD1 matching over 9 bases. The CDR3 extends over 15 amino acids. V trimming: 4 bases; J trimming: 6 bases; junction bases outside the gene matches: 10. The V gene's germline CDR1 is SGHTA and CDR2 FQGNSA. The CDR3 spells CASSSPGQGIGEQYF. CDR3 DNA: TGTGCCAGCAGCTCCCCGGGACAGGGAATAGGCGAGCAGTACTTC.

This clonotype was recorded only once. The chain uses TRBV3-1 and TRBJ2-3, with 9 bases matching TRBD2. The CDR3 is 17 amino acids. Germline V gives CDR1 LGHDT, CDR2 YNNKEL (reference sequence). With 1 base clipped from V and 2 bases from J, the junction kept 7 bases outside the gene matches. In DNA form, the CDR3 reads TGTGCCAGCAGCCAAGCCCCTAGCGGGAAGTTCACAGATACGCAGTATTTT. It yields the protein CASSQAPSGKFTDTQYF.

The chain links TRBV9 to TRBJ2-5; 10 bases agree with TRBD1. V shed 0 bases, J shed 5 bases, and the junction held 1 base outside the gene matches. Germline CDR1 is SGDLS and CDR2 is YYNGEE. This CDR3 contains 14 residues. For the CDR3, the DNA is TGTGCCAGCAGCGTAGGACAGGGGGCCGAGACCCAGTACTTC. Translation: CASSVGQGAETQYF. Full variable domain (rest looked up from reference TRBV9 and TRBJ2-5): DSGVTQTPKHLITATGQRVTLRCSPRSGDLSVYWYQQSLDQGLQFLIQYYNGEERAKGNILERFSAQQFPDLHSELNLSSLELGDSALYFCASSVGQGAETQYFGPGTRLLVL.

The chain joins TRBV9 to TRBJ2-3, with D uncertain. The CDR3 contains 14 residues. The germline gives CDR1 SGDLS, CDR2 YYNGEE. V shed 1 base and J shed 1 base, with 7 bases lying between them. CDR3: CASSVYGGTDTQYF. CDR3 DNA sequence: TGTGCCAGCAGCGTATATGGGGGCACAGATACGCAGTATTTT.

The J gene is TRBJ2-1, the V gene TRBV4-3; D may be TRBD2 (6 bases). Trimming removed 2 bases from V and 7 bases from J, with 9 bases in between. The germline gives CDR1 LGHNA, CDR2 YSLEER. The CDR3 spans 13 residues. CDR3 residues: CASSQKTSNEQFF. DNA of the CDR3: TGCGCCAGCAGCCAAAAGACTAGTAATGAGCAGTTCTTC.

The J gene is TRBJ1-6, the V gene TRBV19; 8 bases line up with TRBD1. The V gene's germline CDR1 is LNHDA and CDR2 SQIVND (reference sequence). V lost 4 bases, J lost 9 bases, and 5 bases stayed unmatched. The CDR3 length is 14 residues. In DNA form, the CDR3 reads TGTGCCAGTAGTACTCGGACAGGGCTTTCACCCCTCCACTTT. Translating it yields CASSTRTGLSPLHF. Looking up the rest from reference TRBV19 and TRBJ1-6 gives the full variable domain: DGGITQSPKYLFRKEGQNVTLSCEQNLNHDAMYWYRQDPGQGLRLIYYSQIVNDFQKGDIAEGYSVSREKKESFPLTVTSAQKNPTAFYLCASSTRTGLSPLHFGNGTRLTVT.

The chain is built from TRBV29-1 and TRBJ2-7; tentatively, D is TRBD1 or TRBD2 (5 bases each). The V gene's germline CDR1 is SQVTM and CDR2 ANQGSEA. Trimming pared 3 bases from V and 1 base from J, leaving 10 bases between. CDR3 length equals 13 residues. The CDR3 here is CSVEGENSYEQYF. DNA of the CDR3: TGCAGCGTTGAGGGGGAGAATTCCTACGAGCAGTACTTC.

The J gene is TRBJ2-7, the V gene TRBV20-1; the D is unclear. Trimming left V 1 base short and J 0 bases short, with 10 bases between. CDR1 and CDR2 from the germline V gene are DFQATT and SNEGSKA (reference sequence). The CDR3 is 14 amino acids. The CDR3 region is CSARGLSSSYEQYF. The DNA for the CDR3 is TGCAGTGCTAGAGGACTCTCAAGCTCCTACGAGCAGTACTTC.

Only one count was recorded for this clonotype. The rearrangement joins TRBV6-2 or TRBV6-3 to TRBJ2-2; D call uncertain. The CDR3 has 16 amino acids. The germline gives CDR1 MNHEY, CDR2 SVGEGT. V gave up 0 bases and J gave up 0 bases, with 8 bases separating them. The CDR3 DNA reads as TGTGCCAGCAGTTACTCACCCCCATCGAACACCGGGGAGCTGTTTTTT. This sequence encodes CASSYSPPSNTGELFF.

The rearrangement joins TRBV7-9 to TRBJ1-5; 7 bases agree with TRBD1. Germline CDR1 SEHNR, CDR2 FQNEAQ (reference sequence). V was pared by 4 bases and J by 3 bases, with 6 bases of the junction left unmatched. The CDR3 sequence is 15 residues long. This CDR3 is CASSSDREANQPQHF. The CDR3 DNA sequence: TGTGCCAGCAGCTCCGACAGGGAGGCCAATCAGCCCCAGCATTTT. The entire variable domain, with the rest obtained from reference TRBV7-9 and TRBJ1-5, is as follows: DTGVSQNPRHKITKRGQNVTFRCDPISEHNRLYWYRQTLGQGPEFLTYFQNEAQLEKSRLLSDRFSAERPKGSFSTLEIQRTEQGDSAMYLCASSSDREANQPQHFGDGTRLSIL.

The V call is TRBV9, the J call TRBJ2-1; either TRBD1 or TRBD2 may supply D (5 bases each). Germline CDR1 is SGDLS and CDR2 is YYNGEE. The CDR3 is 16 amino acids. Trimming shortened V by 0 bases and J by 8 bases, and 18 bases separated the two germline ends. CDR3 nucleotide sequence: TGTGCCAGCAGCGTAGCTATGAGGGGAATACTCGATGAGCAGTTCTTC. Protein product: CASSVAMRGILDEQFF.